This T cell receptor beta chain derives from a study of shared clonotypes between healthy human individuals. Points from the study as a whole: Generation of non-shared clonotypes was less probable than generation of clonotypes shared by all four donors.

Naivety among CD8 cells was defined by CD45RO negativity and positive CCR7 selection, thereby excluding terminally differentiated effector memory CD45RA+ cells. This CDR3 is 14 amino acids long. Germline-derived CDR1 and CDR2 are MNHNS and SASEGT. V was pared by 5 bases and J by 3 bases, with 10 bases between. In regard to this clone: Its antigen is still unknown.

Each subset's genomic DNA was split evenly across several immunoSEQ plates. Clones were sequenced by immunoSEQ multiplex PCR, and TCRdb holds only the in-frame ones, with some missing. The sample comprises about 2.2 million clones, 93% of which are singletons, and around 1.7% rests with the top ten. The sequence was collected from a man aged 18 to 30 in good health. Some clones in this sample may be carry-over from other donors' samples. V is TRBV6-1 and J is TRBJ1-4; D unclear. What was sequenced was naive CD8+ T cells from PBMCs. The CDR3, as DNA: TGTGCCAGCAGTAGCCTCCTGGCTAATGAAAAACTGTTTTTT. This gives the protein CASSSLLANEKLFF.